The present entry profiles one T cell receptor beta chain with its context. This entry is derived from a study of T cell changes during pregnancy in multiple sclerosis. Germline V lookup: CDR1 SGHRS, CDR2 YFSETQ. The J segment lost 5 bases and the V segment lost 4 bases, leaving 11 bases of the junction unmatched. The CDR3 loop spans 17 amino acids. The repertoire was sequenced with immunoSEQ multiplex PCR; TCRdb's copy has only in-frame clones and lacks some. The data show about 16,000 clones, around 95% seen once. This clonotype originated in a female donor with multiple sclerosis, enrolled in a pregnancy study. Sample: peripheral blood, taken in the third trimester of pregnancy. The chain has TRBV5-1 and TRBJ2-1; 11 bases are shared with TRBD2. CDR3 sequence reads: CASSPNRLAGNHNEQFF. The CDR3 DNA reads TGCGCCAGCAGCCCCAACAGACTAGCGGGGAATCACAATGAGCAGTTCTTC.